Shown below are 4 T cell receptor beta chains from a single sample sequenced in a study of blood T cell repertoires in COVID-19. Sequenced by immunoSEQ multiplex PCR; TCRdb stores in-frame clones only, minus some. Of a few hundred thousand clones listed, around 88% were seen once; the top ten hold roughly 7%. Sequencing was carried out using peripheral blood. The receptors come from a woman aged 25 to 45 who had recovered from COVID-19.

Here the CDR3 DNA reads TGTGCCAGCTCACCCGGGACAGGGGGCGAGGAGCAGTACTTC. It translates to CASSPGTGGEEQYF. This chain joins TRBV18 and TRBJ2-7; 12 bases fit TRBD1. Germline CDR1 and CDR2: KGHSH and LQKENI. The CDR3 spans 14 residues. Trimming at V came to 3 bases and at J to 7 bases, leaving 4 bases not matched to a gene. Variable domain in full (rest from reference TRBV18 and TRBJ2-7): NAGVMQNPRHLVRRRGQEARLRCSPMKGHSHVYWYRQLPEEGLKFMVYLQKENIIDESGMPKERFSAEFPKEGPSILRIQQVVRGDSAAYFCASSPGTGGEEQYFGPGTRLTVT.

This sequence joins TRBV2 and TRBJ1-2; possibly TRBD1 for D (6 bases). The germline gives CDR1 SNHLY, CDR2 FYNNEI. CDR3 length equals 16 residues. V lost 5 bases to trimming and J lost 6 bases, with 22 bases between them. CDR3 amino acids: CASSPLLTGQRDGYTF. The CDR3 region has the DNA TGTGCCAGCAGTCCATTACTTACCGGACAGAGAGATGGCTACACCTTC.

The gene calls are TRBV28 and TRBJ1-2; TRBD1 matches 8 bases. CDR1 MDHEN and CDR2 SYDVKM come from the germline V gene. The V gene end was trimmed by 3 bases and the J gene end by 4 bases; junction bases not matched to a gene: 7. This CDR3 has 15 amino acids. In nucleotides, the CDR3 is TGTGCCAGCAGTTTCAAGGCAGGGGGCGCCTATGGCTACACCTTC. This gives the protein CASSFKAGGAYGYTF.

V is TRBV5-1 and J is TRBJ1-1, with D possibly TRBD1 on 5 matching bases. CDR1 SGHRS and CDR2 YFSETQ come from the germline V gene. With 0 bases removed from V and 0 bases from J, the gap between germline ends came to 12 bases. The CDR3 contains 16 residues. The CDR3 nucleotides are TGCGCCAGCAGCTTGGTCGGCGGGGCCATGAACACTGAAGCTTTCTTT. Amino acids: CASSLVGGAMNTEAFF.